The 12 T cell receptor beta chains below come from one sample, sequenced in a study of T-cell reconstitution after alpha-beta-depleted transplantation in children. A TCRbeta library incorporating unique molecular identifiers was prepared. TCRdb redid the calling of the PCR reads with MiXCR, one entry per CDR3 protein. The data hold some 400,000 distinct CDR3 sequences, with roughly 22% observed a single time. Sequencing used PBMCs from the stem cell graft donor, obtained from the stem cell graft. The receptor set was obtained from a human donor who donated a stem cell graft to a child with acute myeloid leukemia.

The V gene is TRBV15, the J gene TRBJ1-4; D is unclear. V gave up 2 bases and J gave up 8 bases, with 9 bases separating them. Germline lookup yields CDR1 LNHNV and CDR2 YYDKDF (reference sequence). The CDR3 runs to 13 residues. The CDR3: CATSRKYPEKLFF. The CDR3, as DNA: TGTGCCACCAGCAGAAAATATCCGGAAAAACTGTTTTTT.

This chain uses TRBV12-3 or TRBV12-4 with TRBJ1-1; unclear D gene. The CDR3 runs 15 residues. V lost 2 bases and J 3 bases, leaving 13 bases between the germline ends. Written as DNA, the CDR3 is TGTGCCAGCAGTTTACTGAGGGAGAGAGACACTGAAGCTTTCTTT. Amino acids: CASSLLRERDTEAFF.

The chain couples TRBV12-3 or TRBV12-4 to TRBJ2-3; TRBD2 matches at 10 bases. The CDR3 runs 15 residues. V shed 5 bases, J shed 4 bases, and the junction held 6 bases outside the gene matches. The CDR3, as DNA: TGTGCCAGCAGTCCTAGCGGGAGAAGCGCAGATACGCAGTATTTT. Amino acids: CASSPSGRSADTQYF.

This clonotype was detected only a few times. The V gene is TRBV12-3 or TRBV12-4, the J gene TRBJ2-1; no firm D call. The CDR3 is 16 residues long. Trimming removed 11 bases at V and 3 bases at J, with 23 bases between. The CDR3 DNA follows: TGTGCCGTAAACCTTAAGCGTAATTCAAACTACAATGAGCAGTTCTTC. Translation gives CAVNLKRNSNYNEQFF.

The CDR3: CASSPGGSGNYEQYF. The DNA for the CDR3 is TGCGCCAGCAGCCCAGGGGGTAGCGGGAACTACGAGCAGTACTTC. V is TRBV4-1 and J is TRBJ2-7; tentatively, D is TRBD2 (8 bases). Trimming pared 4 bases from V and 3 bases from J, leaving 16 bases between. Germline values: CDR1 MGHRA, CDR2 YSYEKL. The CDR3 spans 15 residues.

This clonotype was detected a few times. The J gene is TRBJ2-7, the V gene TRBV20-1, with D perhaps TRBD1 (5 bases). Germline-derived CDR1 and CDR2 are DFQATT and SNEGSKA (reference sequence). The CDR3 totals 15 residues. Trimming removed 1 base from V and 3 bases from J, with 16 bases in between. The CDR3 nucleotides are TGCAGTGCTAGAGGGGGCGTCCTAAGGGGCTACGAGCAGTACTTC. Translated, it gives CSARGGVLRGYEQYF.

CDR3 coding DNA: TGTGCCACCAGCAGAGGTAGCGGGCACGGAGATACGCAGTATTTT. Amino acids: CATSRGSGHGDTQYF. This chain connects TRBV15 to TRBJ2-3; TRBD2 matches at 7 bases. Germline lookup yields CDR1 LNHNV and CDR2 YYDKDF (reference sequence). Trimming at V came to 1 base and at J to 5 bases, leaving 6 bases not matched to a gene. The CDR3 totals 15 residues.

This clonotype occurred a few times. The V call is TRBV24-1, the J call TRBJ2-1, with D perhaps matching TRBD1 (6 bases). CDR1 and CDR2 (germline): KGHDR, SFDVKD. CDR3 length: 15 residues. V lost 4 bases and J 4 bases, leaving 13 bases between the germline ends. This chain's CDR3 is CATSDQGKRYNEQFF. The DNA of the CDR3 is TGTGCCACCAGTGACCAGGGGAAAAGGTACAATGAGCAGTTCTTC.

This clonotype has only a few counts. This chain joins TRBV7-6 and TRBJ2-7; 7 bases line up with TRBD2. Germline V gene lookup returns CDR1 SGHVS and CDR2 FNYEAQ. CDR3 length: 12 amino acids. With V trimmed by 4 bases and J by 7 bases, 4 bases remained unmatched. CDR3 nucleotides: TGTGCCAGCAGCTCCTTAGCGGGTGAGCAGTACTTC. It specifies CASSSLAGEQYF.

This clonotype was counted only a few times. The chain is built from TRBV3-1 and TRBJ2-1, with D perhaps given as TRBD1 or TRBD2 (5 bases each). V shed 4 bases and J shed 8 bases, with 12 bases lying between them. This CDR3 has 13 amino acids. In germline, CDR1 is LGHDT, CDR2 YNNKEL (reference sequence). The CDR3 here is CASSPMGPDEQFF. The CDR3 coding sequence is TGTGCCAGCAGCCCCATGGGACCCGATGAGCAGTTCTTC.

This clonotype was seen a handful of times. This chain links TRBV4-1 with TRBJ1-5; D call uncertain. Germline-derived CDR1 and CDR2 are MGHRA and YSYEKL. V dropped 3 bases and J dropped 4 bases, with 13 bases sitting between them. The CDR3 contains 15 residues. The CDR3 protein is CASSHSGEWNQPQHF. DNA for the CDR3: TGCGCCAGCAGCCATTCGGGTGAATGGAATCAGCCCCAGCATTTT.

The chain carries TRBV24-1 and TRBJ2-1; 7 positions agree with TRBD2. CDR1 is KGHDR and CDR2 is SFDVKD in the germline V gene. J gave up 9 bases and V 4 bases, and 11 bases lay outside the gene matches. The CDR3 has 15 residues. The CDR3 here is CATSDSGTNFGEQFF. The CDR3 bases are TGTGCCACCAGTGACTCCGGGACTAATTTTGGTGAGCAGTTCTTC.